This is a list of T cell receptor beta chains from one sample in a study of cytomegalovirus exposure and HLA in healthy donors. Assay used: immunoSEQ multiplex PCR; TCRdb lists only in-frame clones, some missing. The repertoire has 75,000 to 95,000 clones, less than 80% of them found once; the top ten carry around 15%. Sequences were obtained from PBMCs. The origin of the receptors is a human donor in good health. Each CDR3 is given with its conserved first and last residue. D genes are given only for firm matches. Clone size, where shown, is once, few, many, or a class for clones that have expanded.

.	TRBD2	TRBV7-6	TRBJ2-3	TGTGCCAGCAGCGCCCGCCGAAGTAGCGGGGGGGCGATAAATACGCAGTATTTT	CASSARRSSGGAINTQYF
.	TRBD1	TRBV11-2	TRBJ2-5	TGTGCCAGCAGCCCGTACTGGGACAGGGTTAGAGAGACCCAGTACTTC	CASSPYWDRVRETQYF
.	.	TRBV30	TRBJ2-1	TGTGCCTGGAGCAAAAACTACAATGAGCAGTTCTTC	CAWSKNYNEQFF
few	TRBD1	TRBV7-9	TRBJ2-7	TGTGCCAGCAGCGCCCGGGACAGCCCCTACGAGCAGTACTTC	CASSARDSPYEQYF
.	TRBD2	TRBV30	TRBJ2-7	TGTGCCTGGAGTGTGGGACTAGCGGGGGCGACCTACGAGCAGTACTTC	CAWSVGLAGATYEQYF
.	.	TRBV27	TRBJ2-7	TGTGCCAGCAGTTCATCGAAGAGGGCACCCTACGAGCAGTACTTC	CASSSSKRAPYEQYF
.	TRBD1	TRBV2	TRBJ1-2	TGTGCCAGCAGCCTAGGGGGCGGCTATGGCTACACCTTC	CASSLGGGYGYTF
.	TRBD1	TRBV19	TRBJ1-1	TGTGCCAGTAGTGCCGGACAGGGGGGATTATCTGAAGCTTTCTTT	CASSAGQGGLSEAFF
.	TRBD2	TRBV2	TRBJ2-1	TGTGCCAGACGACTAGCGGGGTCCAATGAGCAGTTCTTC	CARRLAGSNEQFF
.	.	TRBV7-9	TRBJ1-6	TGTGCCAGCAGCTTGTCCGGACTGGTGATAAATTCACCCCTCCACTTT	CASSLSGLVINSPLHF
once	.	TRBV7-2	TRBJ2-1	TGTGCCAGCAGCTTATACTATCCCGGTGAGCAGTTCTTC	CASSLYYPGEQFF
.	TRBD1	TRBV2	TRBJ1-2	TGTGCCAGCAGGACCGGGACAGGGATAAACTATGGCTACACCTTC	CASRTGTGINYGYTF
.	.	TRBV5-1	TRBJ1-6	TGCGCCAGCAGCTTGGCCAGGGTGGGTTCACCCCTCCACTTT	CASSLARVGSPLHF
once	.	TRBV5-1	TRBJ2-2	TGCGCCAGCAGACTACAGGGAGCGAACACCGGGGAGCTGTTTTTT	CASRLQGANTGELFF
.	TRBD2	TRBV6-4	TRBJ2-5	TGTGCCAGCAGTGAACTAGCGGGGGGACAAGAGACCCAGTACTTC	CASSELAGGQETQYF
.	TRBD2	TRBV5-4	TRBJ2-3	TGTGCCAGCACCGACGGGGGGGGCGGCACAGATACGCAGTATTTT	CASTDGGGGTDTQYF
.	.	TRBV20-1	TRBJ2-7	TGCAGTGCTCGTACAGGTTACGAGCAGTACTTC	CSARTGYEQYF
.	TRBD1	TRBV29-1	TRBJ1-5	TGCAGCGTTGCAGGGGGAAATAGCAATCAGCCCCAGCATTTT	CSVAGGNSNQPQHF
once	.	TRBV6-1	TRBJ1-5	TGTGCCAGCACCTCACAGGGAATTTTAGAGCCCCAGCATTTT	CASTSQGILEPQHF
.	.	TRBV7-8	TRBJ1-3	TGTGCCAGCAGCTTCAGTCCGGGGGGGGGCGATTTTGGGAGCACCATATATTTT	CASSFSPGGGDFGSTIYF
.	.	TRBV4-1	TRBJ1-1	TGCGCCAGCACCCCCGCCACGGGACAGAACACTGAAGCTTTCTTT	CASTPATGQNTEAFF
few	TRBD1	TRBV19	TRBJ1-5	TGTGCCAGTAGTATTGCTAACAGGGGAGATCAGCCCCAGCATTTT	CASSIANRGDQPQHF
.	TRBD2	TRBV9	TRBJ2-1	TGTGCCAGCAGCCGACCGGGACTAGCGGGGAATGAGCAGTTCTTC	CASSRPGLAGNEQFF
.	TRBD1	TRBV14	TRBJ1-1	TGTGCCAGCAGCCAAGTCCAGGGGGCGCGGACTGAAGCTTTCTTT	CASSQVQGARTEAFF